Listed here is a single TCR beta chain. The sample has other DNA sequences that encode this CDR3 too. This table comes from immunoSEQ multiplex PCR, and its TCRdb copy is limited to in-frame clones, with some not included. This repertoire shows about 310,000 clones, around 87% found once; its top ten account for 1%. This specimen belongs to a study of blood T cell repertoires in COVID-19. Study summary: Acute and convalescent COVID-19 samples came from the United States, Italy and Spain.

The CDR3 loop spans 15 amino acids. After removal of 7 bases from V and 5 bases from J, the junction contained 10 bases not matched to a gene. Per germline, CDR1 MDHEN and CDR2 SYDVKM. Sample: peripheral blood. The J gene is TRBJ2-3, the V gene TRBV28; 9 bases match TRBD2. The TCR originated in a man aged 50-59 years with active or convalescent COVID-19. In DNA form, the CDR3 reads TGTGCCAGCACCATCGCGGGGGGGGCGGAAGATACGCAGTATTTT. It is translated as CASTIAGGAEDTQYF.